This T cell receptor beta chain was sequenced during a study of blood T cell repertoires in COVID-19. Study overall: Both acute and convalescent COVID-19 samples were obtained from the United States, Italy and Spain. PBMCs, B-cell-depleted T cells, or T cells were the source of the cDNA or gDNA that made up the material.

V shed 4 bases and J shed 5 bases, with 15 bases lying between them. CDR3 length equals 15 residues. Germline CDR1 SGHNT, CDR2 YENEEA. In the original processing: Reference gene primer amplification gave estimated nucleated cell counts. Clones were sequenced by immunoSEQ multiplex PCR, and TCRdb holds only the in-frame ones, with some missing. The DNA was the basis for D and trimming; V, J and clone size are from that table. The table has about 240,000 clones, 70% to 90% seen once. The rearrangement uses TRBV11-3 and TRBJ2-1, with D possibly matching TRBD2 (6 bases). The receptor was derived from an older woman with active or convalescent COVID-19. What was sequenced was peripheral blood. The CDR3 loop reads CASSSGGARDNEQFF. The CDR3 nucleotides are TGTGCCAGCAGCTCAGGAGGGGCCAGGGACAATGAGCAGTTCTTC. Based on the CDR3 plus reference TRBV11-3 and TRBJ2-1, the full variable domain is EAGVVQSPRYKIIEKKQPVAFWCNPISGHNTLYWYLQNLGQGPELLIRYENEEAVDDSQLPKDRFSAERLKGVDSTLKIQPAELGDSAVYLCASSSGGARDNEQFFGPGTRLTVL.